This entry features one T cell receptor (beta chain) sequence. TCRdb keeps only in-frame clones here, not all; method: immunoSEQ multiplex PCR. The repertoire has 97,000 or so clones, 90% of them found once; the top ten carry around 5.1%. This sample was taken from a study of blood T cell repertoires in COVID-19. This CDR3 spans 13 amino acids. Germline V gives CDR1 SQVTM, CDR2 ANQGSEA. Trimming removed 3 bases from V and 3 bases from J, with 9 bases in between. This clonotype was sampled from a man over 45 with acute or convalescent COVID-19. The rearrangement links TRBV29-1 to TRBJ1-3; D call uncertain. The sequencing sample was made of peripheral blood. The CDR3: CSVEPGDGNTIYF. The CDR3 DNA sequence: TGCAGCGTTGAGCCCGGGGATGGAAACACCATATATTTT.